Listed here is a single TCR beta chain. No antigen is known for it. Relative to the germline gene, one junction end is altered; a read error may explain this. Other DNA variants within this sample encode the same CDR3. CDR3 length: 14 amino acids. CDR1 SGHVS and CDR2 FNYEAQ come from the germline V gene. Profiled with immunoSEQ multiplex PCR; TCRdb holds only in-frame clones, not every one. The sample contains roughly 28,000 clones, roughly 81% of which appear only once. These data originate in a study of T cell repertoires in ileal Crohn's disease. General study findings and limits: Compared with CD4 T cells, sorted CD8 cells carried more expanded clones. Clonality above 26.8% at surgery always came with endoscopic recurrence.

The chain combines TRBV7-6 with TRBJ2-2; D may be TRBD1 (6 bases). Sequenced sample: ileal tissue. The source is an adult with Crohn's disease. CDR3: CASSKDRNTGELFF. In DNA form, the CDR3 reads TGCGCCAGCAGCAAGGACAGGAACACCGGGGAGCTGTTTTTT.